The rows below give T cell receptor beta chains drawn from one sample of a study of B cell selection in AIRE deficiency. Sequencing used immunoSEQ multiplex PCR; TCRdb keeps in-frame clones, though not all of them. The repertoire includes roughly 24,000 clones, 92% of them detected once, and approximately 1.1% sits in the top ten. The source material was CD4+CD25+ Tregs sorted from PBMCs. The receptors were gathered from a human donor in good health. Both conserved end residues are part of each CDR3. The D gene is left open where the match is weak. Part of the rows lack a size; the others show once, few, many or a class for expanded clones.

V gene	J gene	D gene	clone size	CDR3 DNA	CDR3 protein
TRBV7-2	TRBJ2-3	.	.	TGTGCCAGCAGCGACGGGAGAGTTGCTATCACAGATACGCAGTATTTT	CASSDGRVAITDTQYF
TRBV28	TRBJ2-7	TRBD1	.	TGTGCCAGCAGTACCCCTTCGACAGGGGATCGCCACGAGCAGTACTTC	CASSTPSTGDRHEQYF
TRBV15	TRBJ1-2	.	once	TGTGCCACCAGCAGAGGAAAAGCCTATGGCTACACCTTC	CATSRGKAYGYTF
TRBV5-1	TRBJ2-7	.	.	TGCGCCAGCAGGGAGGGCAGGGGCCCATGGGGCTACGAGCAGTACTTC	CASREGRGPWGYEQYF
TRBV5-1	TRBJ2-5	.	.	TGCGCCAGCAGCCTGACAGTTTCGCAAGAGACCCAGTACTTC	CASSLTVSQETQYF
TRBV6-6	TRBJ1-2	.	.	TGTGCCAGCAGTTACTCGAAACGGAACTATGGCTACACCTTC	CASSYSKRNYGYTF
TRBV27	TRBJ1-5	.	.	TGTGCCAGCAGCCCTACATACCTTATCAGCAATCAGCCCCAGCATTTT	CASSPTYLISNQPQHF
TRBV19	TRBJ1-1	.	.	TGTGCCAACCCATGGGGTAAGGGGGGGATGAACACTGAAGCTTTCTTT	CANPWGKGGMNTEAFF
TRBV28	TRBJ1-2	.	.	TGTGCCAGCAGTTTCATAAGGGTATCGTCAGGAACTAACTATGGCTACACCTTC	CASSFIRVSSGTNYGYTF
TRBV19	TRBJ2-3	TRBD1	.	TGTGCCAGTCGACAGGGGGCAGATACGCAGTATTTT	CASRQGADTQYF